These 19 T cell receptor beta chains came from one sample sequenced in a study of cytomegalovirus exposure and HLA in healthy donors. PCR used 60 Vbeta primers and 13 Jbeta primers. Sequenced by immunoSEQ multiplex PCR; TCRdb stores in-frame clones only, minus some. Of approximately 120,000 clones listed, over 60% were seen once; the top ten hold approximately 4.3%. Specimen: PBMCs. Every receptor here comes from a man in his fifties or sixties in good health and CMV-seropositive.

The V gene is TRBV30, the J gene TRBJ1-1, with D tentatively TRBD1 (6 bases). The CDR3 contains 14 residues. Trimming shortened V by 2 bases and J by 5 bases, and 15 bases separated the two germline ends. In germline, CDR1 is GTSNPN, CDR2 SVGIG (reference sequence). CDR3 in amino acids: CAWSSHPGVTEAFF. In DNA, the CDR3 is TGTGCCTGGAGTTCCCATCCAGGGGTAACTGAAGCTTTCTTT.

J is TRBJ2-2 and V is TRBV15; no clear D gene. CDR1 LNHNV and CDR2 YYDKDF come from the germline V gene (reference sequence). V was pared by 0 bases and J by 4 bases, with 6 bases between. The CDR3 runs 14 residues. CDR3: CATSRDRVTGELFF. CDR3 DNA sequence: TGTGCCACCAGCAGAGATCGTGTCACCGGGGAGCTGTTTTTT.

The chain is built from TRBV13 and TRBJ1-3; D not resolved. Germline CDR1 is PRHDT and CDR2 is FYEKMQ (reference sequence). The V end lost 1 base, the J end lost 6 bases, and 7 bases lay between the germline ends. The length of the CDR3 is 13 residues. The CDR3 sequence: CASSLDYKNTIYF. Here the CDR3 DNA reads TGTGCCAGCAGCTTAGATTATAAAAACACCATATATTTT.

The CDR3 spells CASSPPSRETQYF. In nucleotides, the CDR3 is TGTGCCAGCTCACCCCCTAGCCGAGAGACCCAGTACTTC. The chain carries TRBV18 and TRBJ2-5; a weak D match, TRBD2 (5 bases). CDR3 length: 13 residues. Between the trimmed V and J ends, which lost 3 bases and 4 bases, there was a span of 9 bases. Germline loops: CDR1 KGHSH, CDR2 LQKENI.

The V call is TRBV7-2, the J call TRBJ1-1; D might be TRBD1 (5 bases). This CDR3 has 14 residues. The V and J ends lost 6 bases and 5 bases respectively, with 16 bases between them. Germline lookup yields CDR1 SGHTA and CDR2 FQGNSA. This CDR3 is CASSYKAGGTEAFF. The CDR3 nucleotides read TGTGCCAGCAGTTATAAAGCCGGGGGGACTGAAGCTTTCTTT.

The rearrangement links TRBV7-3 to TRBJ2-5; TRBD2 matches at 11 bases. The germline V gene has CDR1 SGHTA and CDR2 FQGTGA. This CDR3 spans 14 amino acids. Trimming at V came to 3 bases and at J to 5 bases, leaving 2 bases not matched to a gene. The CDR3 region is CASSFSGGAETQYF. Written as DNA, the CDR3 is TGTGCCAGCAGCTTTAGCGGGGGGGCGGAGACCCAGTACTTC.

The chain employs TRBV19 and TRBJ2-5; perhaps TRBD2 as D (7 bases). CDR1 is LNHDA and CDR2 is SQIVND in the germline V gene (reference sequence). This CDR3 contains 13 residues. V lost 7 bases, J lost 5 bases, and 14 bases lay in between. CDR3 region: CASNQQGGETQYF. In nucleotides, the CDR3 is TGTGCCAGTAACCAACAGGGAGGGGAGACCCAGTACTTC.

The sample holds a few counts of this clone. The chain is built from TRBV18 and TRBJ1-2; 10 positions agree with TRBD1. The germline gives CDR1 KGHSH, CDR2 LQKENI. V was clipped by 5 bases and J by 3 bases; unmatched bases: 15. The CDR3 is made up of 18 amino acids. CDR3 sequence (DNA): TGTGCCAGCTCAACCCCCGGGACAGGGGAATGGTACTACTATGGCTACACCTTC. Protein sequence: CASSTPGTGEWYYYGYTF.

The V call is TRBV28, the J call TRBJ1-4, with TRBD1 matching 7 bases. The junction had 8 bases not matched to a gene; V was cut back by 5 bases and J by 5 bases. This CDR3 is 15 amino acids long. Per the germline V gene, CDR1 is MDHEN and CDR2 is SYDVKM. The CDR3 sequence is CASSPGTEINEKLFF. The DNA of the CDR3 is TGTGCCAGCAGTCCGGGGACAGAGATAAATGAAAAACTGTTTTTT.

The chain recombines TRBV5-1 with TRBJ1-1; 7 bases line up with TRBD1. Germline CDR1 SGHRS, CDR2 YFSETQ. The CDR3 extends over 15 amino acids. V lost 0 bases, J lost 4 bases, and 6 bases stayed unmatched. The CDR3 is CASSLEGSGGTEAFF. As DNA, the CDR3 is TGCGCCAGCAGCTTGGAAGGTTCAGGGGGCACTGAAGCTTTCTTT.

The chain combines TRBV5-1 with TRBJ1-3; TRBD1 is a possible D gene (5 bases). V dropped 4 bases and J dropped 5 bases, with 10 bases sitting between them. This CDR3 has 13 amino acids. Per the germline V gene, CDR1 is SGHRS and CDR2 is YFSETQ. In DNA, the CDR3 is TGCGCCAGCAGCGGGACTGAACGAAACACCATATATTTT. Protein sequence: CASSGTERNTIYF. The whole variable domain, remainder taken from reference TRBV5-1 and TRBJ1-3, is KAGVTQTPRYLIKTRGQQVTLSCSPISGHRSVSWYQQTPGQGLQFLFEYFSETQRNKGNFPGRFSGRQFSNSRSEMNVSTLELGDSALYLCASSGTERNTIYFGEGSWLTVV.

This chain links TRBV5-4 with TRBJ2-2; 14 bases are shared with TRBD2. J gave up 4 bases and V 4 bases, and 6 bases lay outside the gene matches. Germline CDR1 SGHNT, CDR2 YYREEE (reference sequence). This CDR3 contains 17 residues. This CDR3 reads CASSPGGTSGGTGELFF. For the CDR3, the DNA is TGTGCCAGCAGCCCGGGGGGGACTAGCGGGGGCACCGGGGAGCTGTTTTTT. The whole variable domain, remainder taken from reference TRBV5-4 and TRBJ2-2, is ETGVTQSPTHLIKTRGQQVTLRCSSQSGHNTVSWYQQALGQGPQFIFQYYREEENGRGNFPPRFSGLQFPNYSSELNVNALELDDSALYLCASSPGGTSGGTGELFFGEGSRLTVL.

The rearrangement joins TRBV5-4 to TRBJ2-5; 7 bases fit TRBD2. Germline CDR1 and CDR2: SGHNT and YYREEE (reference sequence). CDR3 length: 14 residues. V lost 0 bases, J lost 3 bases, and 2 bases stayed unmatched. The CDR3, as DNA: TGTGCCAGCAGCTTGGCAAGCGGGGAAGAGACCCAGTACTTC. Its translation is CASSLASGEETQYF. The whole variable domain, remainder taken from reference TRBV5-4 and TRBJ2-5, is ETGVTQSPTHLIKTRGQQVTLRCSSQSGHNTVSWYQQALGQGPQFIFQYYREEENGRGNFPPRFSGLQFPNYSSELNVNALELDDSALYLCASSLASGEETQYFGPGTRLLVL.

Only a few counts were recorded for this clone. This chain joins TRBV6-1 and TRBJ2-7, with D perhaps TRBD2 (6 bases). The germline V and J ends were trimmed by 11 bases and 5 bases, with 19 bases remaining between them. This CDR3 is built from 13 residues. CDR1 is MNHNS, CDR2 SASEGT, per germline. Here the CDR3 reads CASTQWTTNEQYF. The CDR3 bases are TGTGCCTCCACGCAATGGACTACGAACGAGCAGTACTTC.

A few counts support this clone. The CDR3 DNA sequence: TGTGCCAGCAGCCCCACCCGAGCCAATACGCAGTATTTT. Translated: CASSPTRANTQYF. This chain uses TRBV7-3 with TRBJ2-3; no clear D gene. This CDR3 is 13 amino acids long. V lost 5 bases and J 7 bases, leaving 13 bases between the germline ends. Per germline, CDR1 SGHTA and CDR2 FQGTGA. The entire variable domain, with the rest obtained from reference TRBV7-3 and TRBJ2-3, is as follows: GAGVSQTPSNKVTEKGKYVELRCDPISGHTALYWYRQSLGQGPEFLIYFQGTGAADDSGLPNDRFFAVRPEGSVSTLKIQRTERGDSAVYLCASSPTRANTQYFGPGTRLTVL.

This clone has just one count. CDR3 sequence: CATGQENTEAFF. The CDR3 DNA is TGTGCCACCGGACAGGAGAACACTGAAGCTTTCTTT. V usage is TRBV2 and J usage is TRBJ1-1; 7 nucleotides line up with TRBD1. This CDR3 contains 12 residues. V was pared by 10 bases and J by 1 base, with 3 bases of the junction left unmatched. Germline lookup yields CDR1 SNHLY and CDR2 FYNNEI.

This clone was seen just once. V and J are TRBV28 and TRBJ2-7; 9 positions agree with TRBD1. This CDR3 has 16 amino acids. CDR1 is MDHEN and CDR2 is SYDVKM in the germline V gene. Trimming cost V 5 bases and J 4 bases; bases outside gene matches: 12. CDR3 amino acids: CASSPLGQGEEYEQYF. CDR3 nucleotides: TGTGCCAGCAGTCCGCTGGGACAGGGAGAAGAGTACGAGCAGTACTTC.

Here the CDR3 reads CASSEGTGYEQYF. CDR3 in DNA: TGCGCCAGCAGTGAAGGGACAGGGTACGAGCAGTACTTC. This chain joins TRBV10-1 and TRBJ2-7, with 9 nucleotides matching TRBD1. J was trimmed by 4 bases and V by 3 bases; bases with no gene match: 1. CDR1 is WNHNN, CDR2 SYGVQD, per germline (reference sequence). This CDR3 is 13 amino acids long.

This clone has just one count. The chain uses TRBV6-6 and TRBJ1-2; 9 nucleotides match TRBD1. The junction had 3 bases not matched to a gene; V was cut back by 6 bases and J by 4 bases. Germline values: CDR1 MNHNY, CDR2 SVGAGI (reference sequence). The CDR3 is 13 residues long. The CDR3 reads CASSRDRAYGYTF. Written as DNA, the CDR3 is TGTGCCAGCAGCCGGGACAGGGCCTATGGCTACACCTTC.